This TCR beta chain originates from a study of T cells in localized non-small cell lung cancer. This clone was observed a few times. V dropped 5 bases and J dropped 0 bases, with 16 bases sitting between them. The CDR3 is made up of 16 amino acids. Germline CDR1 is SGHNT and CDR2 is YENEEA. The repertoire was sequenced with immunoSEQ multiplex PCR; TCRdb's copy has only in-frame clones and lacks some. The sample holds 1,500 to 2,000 clones, about 30% seen once. V and J are TRBV11-3 and TRBJ1-2; tentative D call: TRBD1 (6 bases). The sample here was normal lung tissue next to the tumor, taken before any cancer treatment. The TCR comes from a male donor at least 60 years old with stage I squamous cell lung carcinoma. CDR3 in DNA: TGTGCCAGCAGCCAGACCCCGGGGGCGGCTAACTATGGCTACACCTTC. As protein: CASSQTPGAANYGYTF.